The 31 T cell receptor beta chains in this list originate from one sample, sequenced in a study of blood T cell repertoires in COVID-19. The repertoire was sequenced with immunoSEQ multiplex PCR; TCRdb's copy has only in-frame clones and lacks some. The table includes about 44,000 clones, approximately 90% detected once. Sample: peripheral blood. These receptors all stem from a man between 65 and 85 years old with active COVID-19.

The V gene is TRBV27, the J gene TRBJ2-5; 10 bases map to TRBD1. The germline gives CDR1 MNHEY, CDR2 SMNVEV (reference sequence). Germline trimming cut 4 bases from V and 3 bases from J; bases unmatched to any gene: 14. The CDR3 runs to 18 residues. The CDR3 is CASSSGTFQTGGKETQYF. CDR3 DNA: TGTGCCAGCAGTTCAGGTACCTTCCAGACAGGGGGCAAAGAGACCCAGTACTTC.

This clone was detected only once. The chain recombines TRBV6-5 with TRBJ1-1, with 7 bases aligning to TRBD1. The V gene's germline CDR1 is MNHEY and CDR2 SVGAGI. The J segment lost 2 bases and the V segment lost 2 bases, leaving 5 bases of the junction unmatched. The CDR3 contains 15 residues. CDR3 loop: CASSYTNRGNTEAFF. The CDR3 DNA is TGTGCCAGCAGTTACACTAACAGGGGAAACACTGAAGCTTTCTTT.

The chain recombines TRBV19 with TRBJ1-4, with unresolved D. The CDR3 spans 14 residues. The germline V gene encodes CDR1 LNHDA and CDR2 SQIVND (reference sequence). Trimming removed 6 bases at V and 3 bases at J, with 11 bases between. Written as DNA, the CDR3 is TGTGCCAGTAGCGCCGGTGGTCCTAATGAAAAACTGTTTTTT. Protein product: CASSAGGPNEKLFF.

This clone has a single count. CDR3 coding DNA: TGTGCCAGCAGCCCACAGGTTACTTCTGGAAACACCATATATTTT. Translated, it gives CASSPQVTSGNTIYF. The rearrangement joins TRBV7-2 to TRBJ1-3, with a weak D call TRBD1 (5 bases). The CDR3 extends over 15 amino acids. The V end was cut by 5 bases, the J end by 1 base, with 12 bases between. Germline V gene sequence: CDR1 SGHTA, CDR2 FQGNSA.

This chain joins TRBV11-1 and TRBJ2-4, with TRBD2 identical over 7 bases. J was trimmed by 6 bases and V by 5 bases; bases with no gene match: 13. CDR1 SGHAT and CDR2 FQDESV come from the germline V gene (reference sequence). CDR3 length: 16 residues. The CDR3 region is CASSRGPGTMGNIQYF. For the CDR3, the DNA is TGTGCCAGCAGCCGTGGGCCCGGGACTATGGGAAACATTCAGTACTTC.

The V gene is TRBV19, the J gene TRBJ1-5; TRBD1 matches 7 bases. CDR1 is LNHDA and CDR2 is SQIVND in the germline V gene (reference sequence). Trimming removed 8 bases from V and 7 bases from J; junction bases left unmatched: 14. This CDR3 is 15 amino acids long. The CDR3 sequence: CASSGTEGRLQPQHF. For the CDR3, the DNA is TGTGCCAGTTCCGGGACAGAAGGCAGATTACAGCCCCAGCATTTT.

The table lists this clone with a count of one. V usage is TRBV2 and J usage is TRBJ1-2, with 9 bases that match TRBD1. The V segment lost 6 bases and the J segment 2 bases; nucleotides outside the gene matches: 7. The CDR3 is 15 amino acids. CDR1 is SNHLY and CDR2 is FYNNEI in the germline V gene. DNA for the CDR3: TGTGCCAGCAGGGATGGGACAGGGTGGAACTATGGCTACACCTTC. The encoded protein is CASRDGTGWNYGYTF.

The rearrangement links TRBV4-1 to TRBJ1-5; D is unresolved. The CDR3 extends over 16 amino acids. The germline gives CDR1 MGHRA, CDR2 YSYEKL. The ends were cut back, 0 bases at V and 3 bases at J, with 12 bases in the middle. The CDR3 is CASSQEEGLPNQPQHF. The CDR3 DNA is TGCGCCAGCAGCCAAGAAGAGGGATTGCCCAATCAGCCCCAGCATTTT.

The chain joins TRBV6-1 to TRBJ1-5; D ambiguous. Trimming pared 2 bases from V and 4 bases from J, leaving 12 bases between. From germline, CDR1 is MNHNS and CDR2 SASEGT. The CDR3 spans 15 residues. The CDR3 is CASSELVVVNQPQHF. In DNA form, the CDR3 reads TGTGCCAGCAGTGAATTGGTAGTAGTGAATCAGCCCCAGCATTTT.

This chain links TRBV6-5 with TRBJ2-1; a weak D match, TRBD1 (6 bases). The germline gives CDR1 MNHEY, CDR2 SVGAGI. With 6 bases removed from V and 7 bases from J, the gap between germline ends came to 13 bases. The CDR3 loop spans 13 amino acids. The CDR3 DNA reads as TGTGCCAGCAGCCAATCACAGGGTAATGAGCAGTTCTTC. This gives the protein CASSQSQGNEQFF.

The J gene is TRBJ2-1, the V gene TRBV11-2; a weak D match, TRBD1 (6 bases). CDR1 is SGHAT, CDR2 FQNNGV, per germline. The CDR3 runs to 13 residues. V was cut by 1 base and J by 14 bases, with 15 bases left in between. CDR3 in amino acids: CASSLGLDSFEFF. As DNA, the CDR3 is TGTGCCAGCAGCTTAGGACTGGACAGTTTCGAGTTCTTC.

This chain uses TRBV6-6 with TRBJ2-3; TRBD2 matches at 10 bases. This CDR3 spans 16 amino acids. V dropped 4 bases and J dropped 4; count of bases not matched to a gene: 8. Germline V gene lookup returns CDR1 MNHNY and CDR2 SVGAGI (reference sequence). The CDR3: CASSLTRAGGPDTQYF. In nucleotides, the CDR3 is TGTGCCAGCAGTTTGACCCGAGCGGGGGGGCCAGATACGCAGTATTTT.

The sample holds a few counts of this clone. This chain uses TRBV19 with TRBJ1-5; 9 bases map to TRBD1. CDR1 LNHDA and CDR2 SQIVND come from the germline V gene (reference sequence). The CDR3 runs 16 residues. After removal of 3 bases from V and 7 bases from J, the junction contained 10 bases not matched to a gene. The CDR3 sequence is CASSILPGQGRQPQHF. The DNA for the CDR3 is TGTGCCAGTAGTATCTTACCGGGACAGGGCAGGCAGCCCCAGCATTTT.

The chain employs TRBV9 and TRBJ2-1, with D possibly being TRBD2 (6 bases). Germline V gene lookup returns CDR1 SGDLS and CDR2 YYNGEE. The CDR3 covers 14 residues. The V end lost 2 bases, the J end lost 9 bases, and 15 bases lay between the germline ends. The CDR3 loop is CASSVQGHGSEQFF. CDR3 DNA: TGTGCCAGCAGCGTCCAGGGCCACGGGAGTGAGCAGTTCTTC.

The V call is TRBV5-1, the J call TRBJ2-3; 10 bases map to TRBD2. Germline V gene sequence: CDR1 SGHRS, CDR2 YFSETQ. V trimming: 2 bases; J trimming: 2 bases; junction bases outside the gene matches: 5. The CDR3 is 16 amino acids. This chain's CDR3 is CASSFLAGVFTDTQYF. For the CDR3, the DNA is TGCGCCAGCAGCTTCCTAGCGGGGGTGTTCACAGATACGCAGTATTTT. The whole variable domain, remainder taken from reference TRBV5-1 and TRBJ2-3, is KAGVTQTPRYLIKTRGQQVTLSCSPISGHRSVSWYQQTPGQGLQFLFEYFSETQRNKGNFPGRFSGRQFSNSRSEMNVSTLELGDSALYLCASSFLAGVFTDTQYFGPGTRLTVL.

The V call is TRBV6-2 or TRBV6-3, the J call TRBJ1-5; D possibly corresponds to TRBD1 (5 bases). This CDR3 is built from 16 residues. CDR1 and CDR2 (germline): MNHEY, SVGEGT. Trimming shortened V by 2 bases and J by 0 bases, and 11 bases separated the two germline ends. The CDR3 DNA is TGTGCCAGCAGTTACGCGGACATCCTTAGCAATCAGCCCCAGCATTTT. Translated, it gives CASSYADILSNQPQHF.

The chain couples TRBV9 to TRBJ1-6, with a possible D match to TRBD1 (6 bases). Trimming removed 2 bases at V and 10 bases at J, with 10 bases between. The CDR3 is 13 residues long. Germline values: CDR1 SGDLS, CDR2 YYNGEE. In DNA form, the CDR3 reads TGTGCCAGCAGCGTGTCAGGGGAATCACCCCTCCACTTT. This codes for CASSVSGESPLHF.

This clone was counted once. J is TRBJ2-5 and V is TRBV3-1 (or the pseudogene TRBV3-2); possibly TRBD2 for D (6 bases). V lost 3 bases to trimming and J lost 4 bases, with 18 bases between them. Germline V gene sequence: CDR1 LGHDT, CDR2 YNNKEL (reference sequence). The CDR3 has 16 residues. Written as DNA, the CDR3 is TGTGCCAGCAGCCATTTGGGTCTAAGGAGGGGAGAGACCCAGTACTTC. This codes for CASSHLGLRRGETQYF.

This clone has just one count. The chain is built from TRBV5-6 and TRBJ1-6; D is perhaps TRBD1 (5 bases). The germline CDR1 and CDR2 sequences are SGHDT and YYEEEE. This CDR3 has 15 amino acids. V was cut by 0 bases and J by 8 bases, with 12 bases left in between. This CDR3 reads CASSLGQGLDSPLHF. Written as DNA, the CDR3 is TGTGCCAGCAGCTTGGGGCAGGGTTTGGATTCACCCCTCCACTTT.

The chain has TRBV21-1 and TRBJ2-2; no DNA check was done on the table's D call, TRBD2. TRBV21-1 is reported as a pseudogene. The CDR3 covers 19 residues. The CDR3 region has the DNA TGTGCCAGCAGCAAAGAAAGCCTAGCGGGGGGGCCTCTGGTCGGGGAGCTGTTTTTT. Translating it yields CASSKESLAGGPLVGELFF.

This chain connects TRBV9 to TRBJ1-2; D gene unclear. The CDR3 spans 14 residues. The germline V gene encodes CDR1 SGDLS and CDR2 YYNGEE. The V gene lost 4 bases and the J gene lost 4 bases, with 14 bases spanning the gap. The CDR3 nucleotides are TGTGCCAGCAGCCTTGAGACTCTTAGCTATGGCTACACCTTC. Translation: CASSLETLSYGYTF.

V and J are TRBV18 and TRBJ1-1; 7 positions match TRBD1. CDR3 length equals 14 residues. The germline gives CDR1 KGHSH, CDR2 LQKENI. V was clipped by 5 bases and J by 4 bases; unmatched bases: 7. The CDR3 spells CASSTGARGTEAFF. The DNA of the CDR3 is TGTGCCAGCTCAACAGGGGCCCGAGGCACTGAAGCTTTCTTT. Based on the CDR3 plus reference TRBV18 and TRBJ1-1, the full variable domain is NAGVMQNPRHLVRRRGQEARLRCSPMKGHSHVYWYRQLPEEGLKFMVYLQKENIIDESGMPKERFSAEFPKEGPSILRIQQVVRGDSAAYFCASSTGARGTEAFFGQGTRLTVV.

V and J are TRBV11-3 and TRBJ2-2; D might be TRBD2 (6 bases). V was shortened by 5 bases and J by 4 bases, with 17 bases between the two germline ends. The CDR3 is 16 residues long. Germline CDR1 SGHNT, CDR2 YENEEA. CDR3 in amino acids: CASSLRDIGGTGELFF. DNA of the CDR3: TGTGCCAGCAGCCTTAGGGATATCGGGGGCACCGGGGAGCTGTTTTTT.

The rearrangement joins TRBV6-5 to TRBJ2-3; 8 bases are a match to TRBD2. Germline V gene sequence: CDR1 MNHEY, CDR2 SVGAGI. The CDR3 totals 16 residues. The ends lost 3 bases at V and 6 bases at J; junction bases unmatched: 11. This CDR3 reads CASSYGQEAGGDTQYF. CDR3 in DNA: TGTGCCAGCAGTTATGGCCAGGAGGCGGGGGGTGATACGCAGTATTTT.

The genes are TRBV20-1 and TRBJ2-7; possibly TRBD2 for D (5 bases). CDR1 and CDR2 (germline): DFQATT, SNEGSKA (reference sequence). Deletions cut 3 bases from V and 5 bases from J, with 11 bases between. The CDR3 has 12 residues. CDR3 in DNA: TGCAGTGCTAGTCAGAGGGCAAACGAGCAGTACTTC. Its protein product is CSASQRANEQYF.

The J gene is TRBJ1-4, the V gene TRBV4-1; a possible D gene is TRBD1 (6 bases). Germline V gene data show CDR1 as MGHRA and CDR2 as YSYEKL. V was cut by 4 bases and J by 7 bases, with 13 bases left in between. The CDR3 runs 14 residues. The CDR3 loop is CASSRGGGGEKLFF. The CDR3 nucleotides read TGCGCCAGCAGCCGCGGAGGGGGGGGTGAAAAACTGTTTTTT.

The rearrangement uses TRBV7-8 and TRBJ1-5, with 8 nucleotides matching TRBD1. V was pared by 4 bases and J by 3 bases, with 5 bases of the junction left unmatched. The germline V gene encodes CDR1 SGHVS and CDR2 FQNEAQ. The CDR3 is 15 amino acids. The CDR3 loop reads CASSSPGQVNQPQHF. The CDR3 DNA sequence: TGTGCCAGCAGCTCTCCGGGACAGGTCAATCAGCCCCAGCATTTT. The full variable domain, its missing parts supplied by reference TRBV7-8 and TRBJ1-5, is GAGVSQSPRYKVAKRGQDVALRCDPISGHVSLFWYQQALGQGPEFLTYFQNEAQLDKSGLPSDRFFAERPEGSVSTLKIQRTQQEDSAVYLCASSSPGQVNQPQHFGDGTRLSIL.

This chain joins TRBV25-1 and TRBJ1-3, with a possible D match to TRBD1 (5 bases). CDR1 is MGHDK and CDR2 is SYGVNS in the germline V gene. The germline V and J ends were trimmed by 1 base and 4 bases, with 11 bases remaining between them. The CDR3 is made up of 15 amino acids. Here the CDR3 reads CASSESWGGGNTIYF. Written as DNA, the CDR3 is TGTGCCAGCAGTGAATCGTGGGGGGGAGGAAACACCATATATTTT. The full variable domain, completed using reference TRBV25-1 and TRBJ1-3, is EADIYQTPRYLVIGTGKKITLECSQTMGHDKMYWYQQDPGMELHLIHYSYGVNSTEKGDLSSESTVSRIRTEHFPLTLESARPSHTSQYLCASSESWGGGNTIYFGEGSWLTVV.

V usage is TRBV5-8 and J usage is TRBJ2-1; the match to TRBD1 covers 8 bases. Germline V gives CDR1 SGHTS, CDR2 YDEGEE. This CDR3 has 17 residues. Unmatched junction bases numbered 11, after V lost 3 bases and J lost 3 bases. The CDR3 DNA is TGTGCCAGCAGCTGGAACGCAGGGGGCATCAGCTACAATGAGCAGTTCTTC. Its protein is CASSWNAGGISYNEQFF. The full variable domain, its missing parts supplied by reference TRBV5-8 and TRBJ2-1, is EAGVTQSPTHLIKTRGQQATLRCSPISGHTSVYWYQQALGLGLQFLLWYDEGEERNRGNFPPRFSGRQFPNYSSELNVNALELEDSALYLCASSWNAGGISYNEQFFGPGTRLTVL.

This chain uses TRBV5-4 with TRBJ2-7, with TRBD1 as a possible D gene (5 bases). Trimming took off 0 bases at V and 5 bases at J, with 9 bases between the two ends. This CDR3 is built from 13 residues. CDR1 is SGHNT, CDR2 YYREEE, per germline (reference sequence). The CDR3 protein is CASSLVARDEQYF. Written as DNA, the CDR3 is TGTGCCAGCAGCTTGGTAGCCAGGGACGAGCAGTACTTC.

The CDR3 DNA reads TGCGCCAGCAGAGAGGGGGCTACTAATGAAAAACTGTTTTTT. It translates to CASREGATNEKLFF. The chain recombines TRBV5-1 with TRBJ1-4; TRBD1 matches 7 bases. There are 14 residues in the CDR3. In germline, CDR1 is SGHRS, CDR2 YFSETQ. With 5 bases clipped from V and 2 bases from J, the junction kept 3 bases outside the gene matches.